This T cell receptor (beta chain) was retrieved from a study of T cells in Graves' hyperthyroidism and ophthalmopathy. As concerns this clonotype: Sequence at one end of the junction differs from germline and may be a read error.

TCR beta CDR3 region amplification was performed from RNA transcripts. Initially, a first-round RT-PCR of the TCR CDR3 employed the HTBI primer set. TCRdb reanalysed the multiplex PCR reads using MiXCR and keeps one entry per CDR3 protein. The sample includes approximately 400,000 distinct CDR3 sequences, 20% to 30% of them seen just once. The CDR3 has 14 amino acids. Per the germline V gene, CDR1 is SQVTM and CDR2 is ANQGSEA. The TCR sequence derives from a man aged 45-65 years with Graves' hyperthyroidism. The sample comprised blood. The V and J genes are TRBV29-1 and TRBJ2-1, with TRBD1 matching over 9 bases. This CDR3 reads CSATGTGLHNEQSF. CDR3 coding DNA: TGCAGCGCTACCGGGACAGGGTTGCACAATGAGCAGTCCTTC.